These T cell receptor beta chains were read from a single sample in a study of cytomegalovirus exposure and HLA in healthy donors. TCRdb's table, derived via immunoSEQ multiplex PCR, lists solely in-frame clones and lacks some. This sample has about 83,000 clones, with approximately 96% found just once. The sample comprised PBMCs. These receptors all come from a woman aged 18-29 years in good health and CMV-seronegative. Both conserved end residues are part of each CDR3. Each record gives: CDR3 DNA, CDR3 protein, J gene, V gene, D gene. D genes are given only for firm matches.

CDR3 DNA: TGTGCCAGCAGCTGGGGACTTCCCGACGGGGAGCTGTTTTTT
CDR3 protein: CASSWGLPDGELFF
J gene: TRBJ2-2
V gene: TRBV13
D gene: .

CDR3 DNA: TGCGCCAGCAGCCACCTACCAGGACAGGGGGTGTATGGCTACACCTTC
CDR3 protein: CASSHLPGQGVYGYTF
J gene: TRBJ1-2
V gene: TRBV4-1
D gene: TRBD1

CDR3 DNA: TGTGCCAGCAGCTTAGTGGCAGTGGTTGACCAGGATCAGCCCCAGCATTTT
CDR3 protein: CASSLVAVVDQDQPQHF
J gene: TRBJ1-5
V gene: TRBV7-9
D gene: .

CDR3 DNA: TGTGCCAGTAGTATACCACCGGGACTAGCGGTAGACAATGAGCAGTTCTTC
CDR3 protein: CASSIPPGLAVDNEQFF
J gene: TRBJ2-1
V gene: TRBV19
D gene: TRBD2

CDR3 DNA: TGCGCCAGCAGTGCGACCGGGACTAGCACCGGGGAGCTGTTTTTT
CDR3 protein: CASSATGTSTGELFF
J gene: TRBJ2-2
V gene: TRBV10-1
D gene: TRBD2

CDR3 DNA: TGTGCCAGCAGTTACGGGGTAGCGGTTGAGCAGTTCTTC
CDR3 protein: CASSYGVAVEQFF
J gene: TRBJ2-1
V gene: TRBV6-6
D gene: .

CDR3 DNA: TGTGCCAGCAGTGTAATGTTTTCGGTGAACACTGAAGCTTTCTTT
CDR3 protein: CASSVMFSVNTEAFF
J gene: TRBJ1-1
V gene: TRBV2
D gene: .

CDR3 DNA: TGTGCCAGCAGCTATTCTAGCTCCTACAATGAGCAGTTCTTC
CDR3 protein: CASSYSSSYNEQFF
J gene: TRBJ2-1
V gene: TRBV7-6
D gene: .

CDR3 DNA: TGTGCCAGCACCGGGGACACATTGAACACTGAAGCTTTCTTT
CDR3 protein: CASTGDTLNTEAFF
J gene: TRBJ1-1
V gene: TRBV28
D gene: .

CDR3 DNA: TGTGCCAGCAGCAGTACTAGCGGTTTGAACGGTTGGCGTTACGAGCAGTACTTC
CDR3 protein: CASSSTSGLNGWRYEQYF
J gene: TRBJ2-7
V gene: TRBV7-9
D gene: TRBD2

CDR3 DNA: TGTGCCAGCAGCTTAGTGGGAGCCGGGGAGCTGTTTTTT
CDR3 protein: CASSLVGAGELFF
J gene: TRBJ2-2
V gene: TRBV7-9
D gene: .

CDR3 DNA: TGTGCCAGCTCACCACCAGGAGGGGATACGCAGTATTTT
CDR3 protein: CASSPPGGDTQYF
J gene: TRBJ2-3
V gene: TRBV18
D gene: .